The 22 T cell receptor beta chains listed next were all sequenced from one sample in a study of T-cell reconstitution after alpha-beta-depleted transplantation in children. During its preparation, the TCRbeta library received unique molecular identifiers. TCRdb re-analysed the PCR reads in MiXCR, keeping a single row per CDR3 protein. The profile covers fewer than 750,000 distinct CDR3 sequences, with roughly a quarter appearing a single time and 35% to 40% taken by the ten largest. The sequenced sample was PBMCs, obtained before TCRalphabeta/CD19-depleted stem cell transplant. The receptors shown here come from a boy less than two years old with Wiskott-Aldrich syndrome, due to receive a stem cell transplant.

This clonotype came up a few times. This rearrangement joins TRBV20-1 to TRBJ2-1; TRBD2 agrees at 8 bases. V lost 5 bases to trimming and J lost 8 bases; unmatched junction nucleotides: 5. This CDR3 spans 12 amino acids. CDR1 is DFQATT, CDR2 SNEGSKA, per germline (reference sequence). In DNA, the CDR3 is TGCAGTGCTCCGAGCGGGAGTGATGAGCAGTTCTTC. It encodes CSAPSGSDEQFF.

The rearrangement uses TRBV12-3 or TRBV12-4 and TRBJ1-1; D is perhaps TRBD1 (6 bases). Between the trimmed V and J ends, which lost 3 bases and 4 bases, there was a span of 9 bases. The CDR3 sequence is 13 residues long. CDR3 amino acids: CASSFQGSTEAFF. DNA for the CDR3: TGTGCCAGCAGTTTCCAGGGGTCCACTGAAGCTTTCTTT.

Comment on this clonotype: A much larger clone differs by one base, so this may be a read error. The V gene is TRBV7-8, the J gene TRBJ2-2; no firm D call. Germline CDR1 reads SGHVS; CDR2 reads FQNEAQ. With 0 bases removed from V and 9 bases from J, the gap between germline ends came to 2 bases. CDR3 size: 11 residues. The CDR3 reads CASSLARELFF. CDR3 nucleotide sequence: TGTGCCAGCAGCTTAGCCAGGGAGCTGTTTTTT. Full variable domain (outside the CDR3, taken from reference TRBV7-8 and TRBJ2-2): GAGVSQSPRYKVAKRGQDVALRCDPISGHVSLFWYQQALGQGPEFLTYFQNEAQLDKSGLPSDRFFAERPEGSVSTLKIQRTQQEDSAVYLCASSLARELFFGEGSRLTVL.

There are a few counts of this clonotype. This sequence joins TRBV10-2 and TRBJ2-2; 7 positions agree with TRBD1. Germline V CDR1 and CDR2: WSHSY, SAAADI. This CDR3 contains 15 residues. V trimming: 8 bases; J trimming: 5 bases; junction bases outside the gene matches: 11. DNA for the CDR3: TGCGCCAGCGGGATGCTGGACAGGTTAACCGGGGAGCTGTTTTTT. As protein: CASGMLDRLTGELFF.

The chain combines TRBV20-1 with TRBJ1-1, with D possibly matching TRBD1 (6 bases). The germline V gene has CDR1 DFQATT and CDR2 SNEGSKA (reference sequence). Trimming pared 0 bases from V and 5 bases from J, leaving 13 bases between. The CDR3 covers 14 residues. The CDR3 bases are TGCAGTGCTAGAGATTGGAGGGGGATAACTGAAGCTTTCTTT. Encoded protein: CSARDWRGITEAFF.

The rearrangement links TRBV5-1 to TRBJ1-3, with D perhaps matching TRBD1 (5 bases). CDR1 and CDR2 from the germline V gene are SGHRS and YFSETQ. This CDR3 contains 16 residues. Trimming cost V 2 bases and J 0 bases, with 12 bases left between them. CDR3 sequence (DNA): TGCGCCAGCAGCTTCACGACAGCAAACTCTGGAAACACCATATATTTT. Translated: CASSFTTANSGNTIYF.

A few counts support this clonotype. The chain has TRBV5-1 and TRBJ2-2; a weak D match, TRBD2 (6 bases). Trimming pared 4 bases from V and 7 bases from J, leaving 23 bases between. The CDR3 loop spans 17 amino acids. Germline V gives CDR1 SGHRS, CDR2 YFSETQ. Here the CDR3 reads CASSLIITAGIHGELFF. The CDR3 nucleotides read TGCGCCAGCAGCCTAATAATCACTGCGGGAATCCACGGGGAGCTGTTTTTT.

The CDR3: CASSFTVATNEKLFF. The CDR3 coding sequence is TGTGCCAGCAGTTTCACAGTAGCAACTAATGAAAAACTGTTTTTT. V and J are TRBV12-3 or TRBV12-4 and TRBJ1-4; D is undetermined. With 3 bases removed from V and 0 bases from J, the gap between germline ends came to 8 bases. The CDR3 extends over 15 amino acids.

Only a few counts were recorded for this clonotype. V usage is TRBV7-9 and J usage is TRBJ2-7; D gene uncertain. Per germline, CDR1 SEHNR and CDR2 FQNEAQ (reference sequence). This CDR3 region has 14 residues. Trimming cost V 1 base and J 2 bases, with 9 bases left between them. DNA of the CDR3: TGTGCCAGCAGCTTAGATCCGGGCCCCTACGAGCAGTACTTC. It is translated as CASSLDPGPYEQYF. Variable domain in full (rest from reference TRBV7-9 and TRBJ2-7): DTGVSQNPRHKITKRGQNVTFRCDPISEHNRLYWYRQTLGQGPEFLTYFQNEAQLEKSRLLSDRFSAERPKGSFSTLEIQRTEQGDSAMYLCASSLDPGPYEQYFGPGTRLTVT.

This clonotype was seen only a few times. V usage is TRBV7-8 and J usage is TRBJ1-1; weak D call: TRBD1 (5 bases). Germline V gene lookup returns CDR1 SGHVS and CDR2 FQNEAQ. The V and J ends lost 0 bases and 4 bases respectively, with 15 bases between them. There are 16 residues in the CDR3. CDR3 residues: CASSLAGTGAATEAFF. CDR3 nucleotides: TGTGCCAGCAGCTTAGCGGGGACGGGAGCCGCCACTGAAGCTTTCTTT.

This rearrangement joins TRBV30 to TRBJ2-3; 9 positions match TRBD2. The V and J ends lost 0 bases and 6 bases, in that order; junction bases with no gene match: 10. This CDR3 is 16 amino acids long. Per the germline V gene, CDR1 is GTSNPN and CDR2 is SVGIG (reference sequence). DNA for the CDR3: TGTGCCTGGAGTGTACTAGCGGGCGGAACTGGGGATACGCAGTATTTT. Its protein is CAWSVLAGGTGDTQYF.

The CDR3 protein is CASSPKRTALNIQYF. The CDR3 DNA is TGTGCCAGCAGCCCTAAAAGGACAGCGCTTAACATTCAGTACTTC. The J gene is TRBJ2-4, the V gene TRBV5-6; a weak D match, TRBD1 (6 bases). V was clipped by 4 bases and J by 7 bases, with 18 bases between them. The CDR3 covers 15 residues. In germline, CDR1 is SGHDT, CDR2 YYEEEE.

This clonotype was seen repeatedly, ten times or more. The rearrangement uses TRBV11-1 and TRBJ2-7, with TRBD2 identical over 8 bases. Germline values: CDR1 SGHAT, CDR2 FQDESV (reference sequence). This CDR3 spans 14 amino acids. The junction had 4 bases not matched to a gene; V was cut back by 2 bases and J by 4 bases. CDR3 sequence (DNA): TGTGCCAGCAGCTTAATCGCGGGAGGTTACGAGCAGTACTTC. Its translation is CASSLIAGGYEQYF. The full variable domain, rest sourced from reference TRBV11-1 and TRBJ2-7, is EAEVAQSPRYKITEKSQAVAFWCDPISGHATLYWYRQILGQGPELLVQFQDESVVDDSQLPKDRFSAERLKGVDSTLKIQPAELGDSAMYLCASSLIAGGYEQYFGPGTRLTVT.

The chain links TRBV13 to TRBJ2-7, with D possibly matching TRBD1 (5 bases). This CDR3 is 12 amino acids long. Looked up from germline, CDR1 is PRHDT and CDR2 is FYEKMQ (reference sequence). V was pared by 3 bases and J by 6 bases, with 9 bases between. For the CDR3, the DNA is TGTGCCAGCAGCTTCTCAGGGCGCGAGCAGTACTTC. This sequence encodes CASSFSGREQYF.

The CDR3 nucleotides are TGTGCCAGCAGTTATAGCCTAGCGGGCTACTACGAGCAGTACTTC. Protein sequence: CASSYSLAGYYEQYF. This chain connects TRBV6-5 to TRBJ2-7, with TRBD2 matching 8 bases. Germline V gene sequence: CDR1 MNHEY, CDR2 SVGAGI. V lost 3 bases to trimming and J lost 3 bases; unmatched junction nucleotides: 7. The CDR3 runs 15 residues.

This clonotype appeared a few times. The chain links TRBV5-1 to TRBJ1-5; no reliable D call. The CDR3 contains 17 residues. The germline V gene has CDR1 SGHRS and CDR2 YFSETQ. The V and J ends lost 0 bases and 10 bases respectively, with 23 bases between them. The CDR3 DNA sequence: TGCGCCAGCAGCTTGGCCGGACCAAATTCACCCGACGGCCCCCAGCATTTT. Translating it yields CASSLAGPNSPDGPQHF.

The gene calls are TRBV6-1 and TRBJ2-5, with D possibly TRBD1 on 5 matching bases. The CDR3 runs 13 residues. V was shortened by 4 bases and J by 0 bases, with 6 bases between the two germline ends. Germline V gene sequence: CDR1 MNHNS, CDR2 SASEGT. For the CDR3, the DNA is TGTGCCAGCAGTGCAGGGTACCAAGAGACCCAGTACTTC. The encoded protein is CASSAGYQETQYF.

J is TRBJ1-2 and V is TRBV27, with TRBD1 matching 11 bases. Germline V lookup: CDR1 MNHEY, CDR2 SMNVEV (reference sequence). The CDR3 consists of 14 residues. The trim removed 1 base at V and 9 bases at J, leaving 4 bases unmatched. The CDR3 reads CASSLFGTGGSYTF. Here the CDR3 DNA reads TGTGCCAGCAGTTTATTTGGGACAGGGGGTAGCTACACCTTC.

This sequence joins TRBV12-3 or TRBV12-4 and TRBJ2-7; D is ambiguous. The CDR3 is 12 residues long. The ends were cut back, 6 bases at V and 3 bases at J, with 9 bases in the middle. CDR3 amino acids: CASSPVYYEQYF. Here the CDR3 DNA reads TGTGCCAGCAGCCCGGTCTACTACGAGCAGTACTTC.

This clonotype occurred a few times. The rearrangement links TRBV20-1 to TRBJ2-1, with 9 bases aligning to TRBD2. Germline CDR1 is DFQATT and CDR2 is SNEGSKA (reference sequence). CDR3 length: 17 amino acids. Losses at the gene ends were 3 bases for V and 3 bases for J; bases not matched to a gene: 12. CDR3 DNA: TGCAGTGCTAGTAGGGCTAGCGGGAAAGTAGACTACAATGAGCAGTTCTTC. Protein product: CSASRASGKVDYNEQFF.

This clonotype was picked up a small number of times. The chain recombines TRBV18 with TRBJ2-3; TRBD1 is a possible D gene (6 bases). The V end was cut by 2 bases, the J end by 2 bases, with 8 bases between. The germline V gene encodes CDR1 KGHSH and CDR2 LQKENI. CDR3 length equals 14 residues. The CDR3 loop reads CASSPDRITDTQYF. CDR3 bases: TGTGCCAGCTCACCAGACAGGATCACAGATACGCAGTATTTT.

The genes are TRBV11-2 and TRBJ1-3; D is perhaps TRBD1 (5 bases). The V end lost 5 bases, the J end lost 0 bases, and 20 bases lay between the germline ends. This CDR3 contains 18 residues. Germline-derived CDR1 and CDR2 are SGHAT and FQNNGV. CDR3 sequence reads: CASSPIGTQLPSGNTIYF. The DNA for the CDR3 is TGTGCCAGCAGCCCTATAGGGACTCAGCTTCCCTCTGGAAACACCATATATTTT.